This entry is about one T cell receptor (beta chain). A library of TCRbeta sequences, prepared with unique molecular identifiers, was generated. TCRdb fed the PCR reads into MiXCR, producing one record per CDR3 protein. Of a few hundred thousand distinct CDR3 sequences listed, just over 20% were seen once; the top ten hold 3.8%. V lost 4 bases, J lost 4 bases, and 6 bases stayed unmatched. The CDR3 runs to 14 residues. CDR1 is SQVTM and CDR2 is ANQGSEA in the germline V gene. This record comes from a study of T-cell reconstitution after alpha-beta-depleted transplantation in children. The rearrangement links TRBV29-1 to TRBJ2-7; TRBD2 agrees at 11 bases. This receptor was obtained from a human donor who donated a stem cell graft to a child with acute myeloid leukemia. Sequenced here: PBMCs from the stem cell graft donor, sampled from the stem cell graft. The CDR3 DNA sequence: TGCAGCGTTGTTTTACTAGCGGGAGTTTACGAGCAGTACTTC. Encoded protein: CSVVLLAGVYEQYF.